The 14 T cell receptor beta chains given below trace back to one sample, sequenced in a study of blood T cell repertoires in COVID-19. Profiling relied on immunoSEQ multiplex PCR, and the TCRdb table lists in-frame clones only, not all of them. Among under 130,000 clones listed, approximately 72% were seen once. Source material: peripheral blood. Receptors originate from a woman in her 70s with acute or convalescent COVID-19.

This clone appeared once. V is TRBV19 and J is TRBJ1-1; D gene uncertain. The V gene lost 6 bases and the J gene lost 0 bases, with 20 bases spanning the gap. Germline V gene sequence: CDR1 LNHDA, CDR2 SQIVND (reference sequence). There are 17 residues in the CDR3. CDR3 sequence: CASRQQPTTRMNTEAFF. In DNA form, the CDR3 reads TGTGCCAGTAGACAACAGCCGACTACGAGAATGAACACTGAAGCTTTCTTT.

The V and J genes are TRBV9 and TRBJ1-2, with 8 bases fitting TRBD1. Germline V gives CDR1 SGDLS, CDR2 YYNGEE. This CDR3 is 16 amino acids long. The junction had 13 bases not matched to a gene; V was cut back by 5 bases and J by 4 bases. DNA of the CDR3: TGTGCCAGCAGTGCAGGGGGCGGTTCGGGTGTCTATGGCTACACCTTC. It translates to CASSAGGGSGVYGYTF.

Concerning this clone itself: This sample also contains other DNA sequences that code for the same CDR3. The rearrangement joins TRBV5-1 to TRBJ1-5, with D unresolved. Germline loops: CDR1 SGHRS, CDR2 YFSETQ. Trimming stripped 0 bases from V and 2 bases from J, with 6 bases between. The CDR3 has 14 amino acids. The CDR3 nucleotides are TGCGCCAGCAGCTTGGGAGGAGGCAATCAGCCCCAGCATTTT. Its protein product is CASSLGGGNQPQHF.

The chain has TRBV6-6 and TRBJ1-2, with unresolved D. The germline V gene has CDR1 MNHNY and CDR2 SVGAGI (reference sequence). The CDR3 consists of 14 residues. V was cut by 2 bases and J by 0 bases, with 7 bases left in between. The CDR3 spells CASSYIGANYGYTF. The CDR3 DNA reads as TGTGCCAGCAGTTACATCGGGGCTAACTATGGCTACACCTTC.

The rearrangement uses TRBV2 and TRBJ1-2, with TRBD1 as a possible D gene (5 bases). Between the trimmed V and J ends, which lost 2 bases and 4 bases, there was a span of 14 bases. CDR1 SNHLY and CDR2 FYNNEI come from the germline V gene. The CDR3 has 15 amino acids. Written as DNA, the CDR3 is TGTGCCAGCAGTGAATGGAGGGGAATAGGCTATGGCTACACCTTC. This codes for CASSEWRGIGYGYTF.

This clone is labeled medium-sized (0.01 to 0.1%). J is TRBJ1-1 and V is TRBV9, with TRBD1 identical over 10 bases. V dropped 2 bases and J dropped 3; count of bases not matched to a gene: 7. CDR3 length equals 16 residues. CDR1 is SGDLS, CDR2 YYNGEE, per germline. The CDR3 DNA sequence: TGTGCCAGCAGCGTTGGGGACAGGGGAAGGGACACTGAAGCTTTCTTT. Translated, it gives CASSVGDRGRDTEAFF. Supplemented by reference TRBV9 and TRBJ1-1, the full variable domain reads DSGVTQTPKHLITATGQRVTLRCSPRSGDLSVYWYQQSLDQGLQFLIQYYNGEERAKGNILERFSAQQFPDLHSELNLSSLELGDSALYFCASSVGDRGRDTEAFFGQGTRLTVV.

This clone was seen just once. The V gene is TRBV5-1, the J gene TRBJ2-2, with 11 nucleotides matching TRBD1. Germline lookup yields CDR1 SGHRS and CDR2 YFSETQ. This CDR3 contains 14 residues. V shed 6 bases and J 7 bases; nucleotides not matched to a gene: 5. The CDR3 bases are TGCGCCAGCACGGACAGGGGGCAAGTCGGGGAGCTGTTTTTT. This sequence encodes CASTDRGQVGELFF.

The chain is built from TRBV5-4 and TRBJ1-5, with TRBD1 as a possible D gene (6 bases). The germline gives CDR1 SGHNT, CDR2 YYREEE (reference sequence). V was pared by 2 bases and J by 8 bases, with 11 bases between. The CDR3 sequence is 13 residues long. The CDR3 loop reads CASSFQGTEPQHF. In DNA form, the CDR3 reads TGTGCCAGCAGCTTTCAGGGGACGGAGCCCCAGCATTTT.

The CDR3 loop reads CASSSTGRGVSQPQHF. Here the CDR3 DNA reads TGTGCCAGCAGTTCAACCGGCAGGGGCGTTAGTCAGCCCCAGCATTTT. V gene TRBV28 combines with J gene TRBJ1-5; maybe TRBD1 (6 bases). The CDR3 extends over 16 amino acids. CDR1 MDHEN and CDR2 SYDVKM come from the germline V gene. V lost 4 bases to trimming and J lost 6 bases, with 19 bases between them.

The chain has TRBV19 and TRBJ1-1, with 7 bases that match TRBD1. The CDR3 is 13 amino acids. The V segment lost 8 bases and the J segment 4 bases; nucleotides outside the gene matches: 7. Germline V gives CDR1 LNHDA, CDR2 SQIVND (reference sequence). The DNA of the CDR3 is TGTGCCAGTTCACAGGGGCAGGGCACTGAAGCTTTCTTT. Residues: CASSQGQGTEAFF.

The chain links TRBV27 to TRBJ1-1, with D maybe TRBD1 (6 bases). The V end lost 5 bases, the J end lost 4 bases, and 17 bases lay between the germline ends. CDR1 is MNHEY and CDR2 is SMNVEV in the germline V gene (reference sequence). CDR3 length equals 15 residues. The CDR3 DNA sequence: TGTGCCAGCAGTCGCCTTTATCAGGGGCTCACTGAAGCTTTCTTT. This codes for CASSRLYQGLTEAFF.

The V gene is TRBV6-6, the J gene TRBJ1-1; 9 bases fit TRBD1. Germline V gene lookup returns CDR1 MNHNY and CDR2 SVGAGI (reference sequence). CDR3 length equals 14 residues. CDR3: CATGGQTLNTEAFF. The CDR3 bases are TGTGCGACAGGGGGACAGACCCTAAACACTGAAGCTTTCTTT.

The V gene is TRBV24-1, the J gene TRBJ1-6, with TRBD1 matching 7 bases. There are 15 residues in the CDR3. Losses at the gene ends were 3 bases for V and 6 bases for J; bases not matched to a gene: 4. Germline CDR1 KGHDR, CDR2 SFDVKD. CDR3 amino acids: CATSDQTGTNSPLHF. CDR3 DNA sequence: TGTGCCACCAGTGATCAGACAGGGACTAATTCACCCCTCCACTTT.

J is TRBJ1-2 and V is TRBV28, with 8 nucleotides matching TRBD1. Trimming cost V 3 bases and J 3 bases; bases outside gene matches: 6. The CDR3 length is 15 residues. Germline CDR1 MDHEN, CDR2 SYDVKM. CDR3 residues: CASSFAQGAYYGYTF. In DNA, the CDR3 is TGTGCCAGCAGTTTTGCGCAGGGGGCCTACTATGGCTACACCTTC.